The TCR beta chain described here comes from a study of metastatic and nonmetastatic thyroid tumors. About the research overall: Patients with malignant and benign thyroid disease provided blood and tumor or nodule tissue, whose repertoires were compared.

Ten or more counts support this clone. Thyroid surgery took place with no prior treatment in any patient. This CDR3 has 13 amino acids. V shed 3 bases and J shed 6 bases, with 12 bases lying between them. Original analysis: In papillary thyroid cancer, a distant-metastasis classifier was built using CDR3 differences across clinicopathological groups. TCRdb re-called clones via MiXCR from the PCR reads. TCRdb's processing, not the authors' own work, is the source of the V and J calls. The sample lists some 93,000 clones, roughly 12% seen once, with roughly 10% in the top ten. The sequence came from a female donor with papillary thyroid cancer or a benign thyroid nodule (not recorded which). Some clones in this sample may be carry-over from other donors' samples. This chain joins TRBV12-3 or TRBV12-4 and TRBJ2-7; a weak D match, TRBD2 (5 bases). Sequencing used blood. The chain's CDR3 is CASSFLEGGEQYF. The DNA of the CDR3 is TGTGCCAGCAGTTTTCTTGAGGGTGGCGAGCAGTACTTC.